Included here is one T cell receptor beta chain sequence, with context. What it recognizes is unknown. The data are from a study of molecular identifiers for immune sequencing clone quantification. Study results and caveats: Naive cells had under 1% of molecules in clones above 20 RNA copies, effectors over 98%.

Losses at the gene ends were 2 bases for V and 4 bases for J; bases not matched to a gene: 3. The CDR3 is 15 residues long. Germline CDR1 LGHNA, CDR2 YSLEER. TCRdb used MiXCR to reprocess the PCR reads, holding one entry per CDR3 protein. The sample records about 510,000 distinct CDR3 sequences, around 23% being singletons. The chain links TRBV4-3 to TRBJ2-2, with 8 positions matching TRBD2. The clonotype comes from a human donor in good health. Some libraries in this study had Jurkat cell RNA spiked in. Sequencing was done on a sample of naive CD8+ T cells from blood, with Jurkat cell RNA spiked in. Subset of the sample: FACS-sorted CD8+CD4-CCR7+CD45RA+ naive T cells. CDR3 loop: CASSQIAGSTGELFF. The CDR3 DNA follows: TGCGCCAGCAGCCAAATAGCGGGAAGCACCGGGGAGCTGTTTTTT.